Each of the 13 T cell receptor beta chains below was sequenced from the same sample in a study of T cell repertoires in cytomegalovirus infection. In TCRdb, the reads were re-called with MiXCR into one record per CDR3 protein. The data contain about 230,000 distinct CDR3 sequences, roughly 22% of them singletons. Sequenced material: CD8+ T cells from PBMCs. The source of these receptors is a human donor in good health (CMV status not recorded). Some clones in this sample may be carry-over from other donors' samples.

This clonotype was recorded at least ten times. V usage is TRBV7-6 and J usage is TRBJ1-1, with D possibly matching TRBD1 (5 bases). The V end was cut by 5 bases, the J end by 4 bases, with 11 bases between. The CDR3 has 13 amino acids. Germline V gives CDR1 SGHVS, CDR2 FNYEAQ. Written as DNA, the CDR3 is TGTGCCAGCAGCCCCACCGGGGGCACTGAAGCTTTCTTT. This sequence encodes CASSPTGGTEAFF.

This clonotype was observed at least ten times. This chain uses TRBV19 with TRBJ1-1; 9 nucleotides align to TRBD1. From germline, CDR1 is LNHDA and CDR2 SQIVND (reference sequence). The CDR3 consists of 13 residues. Trimming cost V 5 bases and J 7 bases; bases outside gene matches: 5. CDR3 amino acids: CASSLGTGSEAFF. CDR3 in DNA: TGTGCCAGTAGTCTCGGGACAGGGAGTGAAGCTTTCTTT.

This clonotype has only a few counts. The genes are TRBV20-1 and TRBJ2-3; 10 bases fit TRBD2. CDR3 length: 16 residues. From germline, CDR1 is DFQATT and CDR2 SNEGSKA (reference sequence). V lost 2 bases, J lost 1 base, and 6 bases stayed unmatched. This CDR3 is CSARRLAGERTDTQYF. The CDR3 bases are TGCAGTGCTAGAAGGCTAGCGGGGGAGCGCACAGATACGCAGTATTTT.

The table lists this clonotype with many counts. The chain carries TRBV12-3 or TRBV12-4 and TRBJ1-2, with D unresolved. V dropped 5 bases and J dropped 4 bases, with 8 bases sitting between them. The CDR3 covers 12 residues. CDR3 coding DNA: TGTGCCAGCAGTCAAGGACTCTATGGCTACACCTTC. As protein: CASSQGLYGYTF.

The chain links TRBV12-3 or TRBV12-4 to TRBJ1-5; perhaps TRBD1 as D (5 bases). The CDR3 sequence is 15 residues long. Trimming removed 6 bases from V and 7 bases from J, with 19 bases in between. The CDR3 region has the DNA TGTGCCAGCAGCCCGGTATGGGCGGGGGGGCAGCCCCAGCATTTT. Its protein product is CASSPVWAGGQPQHF.

There are a few counts of this clonotype. The chain recombines TRBV5-4 with TRBJ2-5, with D possibly TRBD1 on 5 matching bases. There are 14 residues in the CDR3. Trimming left V 7 bases short and J 2 bases short, with 15 bases between. Germline CDR1 SGHNT, CDR2 YYREEE (reference sequence). The CDR3 loop reads CASGPAGWQETQYF. CDR3 nucleotide sequence: TGTGCCAGCGGGCCGGCAGGGTGGCAAGAGACCCAGTACTTC.

The sample holds many counts of this clonotype. This sequence joins TRBV7-2 and TRBJ1-2, with a tentative D call TRBD1 (5 bases). CDR3 size: 15 residues. In germline, CDR1 is SGHTA, CDR2 FQGNSA. V was trimmed by 1 base and J by 3 bases, leaving 12 bases between them. The CDR3 spells CASSLERQSHYGYTF. The DNA of the CDR3 is TGTGCCAGCAGCTTAGAGAGACAGTCACACTATGGCTACACCTTC.

There are a few counts of this clonotype. V is TRBV7-8 and J is TRBJ2-7, with D possibly being TRBD1 (6 bases). The CDR3 extends over 14 amino acids. The V end was cut by 4 bases, the J end by 2 bases, with 12 bases between. In germline, CDR1 is SGHVS, CDR2 FQNEAQ. CDR3 amino acids: CASSSPGQAYEQYF. The CDR3 nucleotides read TGTGCCAGCAGCTCACCGGGACAAGCCTACGAGCAGTACTTC.

This chain connects TRBV29-1 to TRBJ2-3; D is unclear. Trimming stripped 6 bases from V and 2 bases from J, with 12 bases between. The CDR3 has 13 residues. Germline CDR1 reads SQVTM; CDR2 reads ANQGSEA. CDR3 sequence (DNA): TGCAGCGTGACGGCAGGCTTCACAGATACGCAGTATTTT. Its protein is CSVTAGFTDTQYF.

The genes are TRBV6-6 and TRBJ2-2; a possible D gene is TRBD2 (6 bases). V lost 5 bases to trimming and J lost 0 bases, with 13 bases between them. The CDR3 spans 16 residues. Germline V gene data show CDR1 as MNHNY and CDR2 as SVGAGI (reference sequence). The CDR3 DNA reads as TGTGCCAGCAGTCAACTGGGAGGTTCGAACACCGGGGAGCTGTTTTTT. Translating it yields CASSQLGGSNTGELFF.

V gene TRBV12-3 or TRBV12-4 combines with J gene TRBJ2-5; possibly TRBD2 for D (5 bases). This CDR3 spans 12 amino acids. Trimming took 4 bases from V and 5 from J, leaving 8 bases between them. CDR3 bases: TGTGCCAGCAGTTCGGGGTGGGAGACCCAGTACTTC. Protein product: CASSSGWETQYF.

This clonotype was counted between two and nine times. The chain links TRBV4-1 to TRBJ2-7, with D perhaps matching TRBD2 (5 bases). Germline V gene sequence: CDR1 MGHRA, CDR2 YSYEKL. V was cut by 4 bases and J by 3 bases, with 19 bases left in between. CDR3 length: 16 residues. The CDR3 DNA reads as TGCGCCAGCAGCCTCCCCGGTGGCGGGTTCATCTACGAGCAGTACTTC. It translates to CASSLPGGGFIYEQYF.

Comment on this clonotype: An end of the junction differs from the germline gene, which may be a read error. The V gene is TRBV18, the J gene TRBJ2-3, with 12 bases lining up with TRBD2. This CDR3 region has 17 residues. Germline loops: CDR1 KGHSH, CDR2 LQKENI. The CDR3 loop reads CASSLASGGARQDSQYF. The CDR3, as DNA: TGTGCCAGCTCACTTGCTAGCGGGGGGGCTCGCCAAGATTCGCAGTATTTT.